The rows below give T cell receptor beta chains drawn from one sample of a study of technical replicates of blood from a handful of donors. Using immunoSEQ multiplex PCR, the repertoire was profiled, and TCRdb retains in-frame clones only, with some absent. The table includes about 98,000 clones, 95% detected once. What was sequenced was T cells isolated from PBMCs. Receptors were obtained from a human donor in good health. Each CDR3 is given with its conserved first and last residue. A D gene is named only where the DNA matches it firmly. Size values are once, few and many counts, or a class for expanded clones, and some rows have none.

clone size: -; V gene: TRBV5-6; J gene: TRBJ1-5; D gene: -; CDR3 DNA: TGTGCCAGCAGCTTGAGTTGGCAGAGGAGCAATCAGCCCCAGCATTTT; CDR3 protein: CASSLSWQRSNQPQHF
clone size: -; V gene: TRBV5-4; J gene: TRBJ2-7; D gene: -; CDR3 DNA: TGTGCCAGCAGCTTGAGGGGTTACGAGCAGTACTTC; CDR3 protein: CASSLRGYEQYF
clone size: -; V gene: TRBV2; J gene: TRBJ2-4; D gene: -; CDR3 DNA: TGTGCCAGCAGTGAAGCGCTCGGGGGCAAAAACATTCAGTACTTC; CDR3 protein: CASSEALGGKNIQYF
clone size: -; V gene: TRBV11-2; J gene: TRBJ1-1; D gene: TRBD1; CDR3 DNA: TGTGCCAGCAGCCCGGGGGACAGGGGAAGGACTGAAGCTTTCTTT; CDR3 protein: CASSPGDRGRTEAFF
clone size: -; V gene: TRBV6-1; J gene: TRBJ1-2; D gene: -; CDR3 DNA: TGTGCCAGCAGTGAACTGGGGGCCACCTATGGCTACACCTTC; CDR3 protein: CASSELGATYGYTF
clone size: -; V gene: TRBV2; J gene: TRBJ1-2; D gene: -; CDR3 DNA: TGTGCCAGCAGAGAGACAGTTAGTGCTAACTATGGCTACACCTTC; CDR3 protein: CASRETVSANYGYTF
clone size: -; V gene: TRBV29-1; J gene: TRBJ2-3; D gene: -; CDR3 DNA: TGCAGCGTTGAGATGGGGGCGAGGACAGATACGCAGTATTTT; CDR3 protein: CSVEMGARTDTQYF
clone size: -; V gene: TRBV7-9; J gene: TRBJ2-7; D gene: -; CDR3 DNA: TGTGCCAGCAGACCTGGACAGTCTGGCGACGAGCAGTACTTC; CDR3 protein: CASRPGQSGDEQYF
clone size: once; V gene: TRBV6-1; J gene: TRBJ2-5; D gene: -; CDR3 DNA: TGTGCCAGCAGTCCCCCGGAGACTCAGTACTTC; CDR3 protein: CASSPPETQYF
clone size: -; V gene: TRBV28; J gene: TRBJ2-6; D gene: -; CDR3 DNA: TGTGCCAGCAGTCGATACAGGGTTACAGGGGCCAACGTCCTGACTTTC; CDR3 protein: CASSRYRVTGANVLTF
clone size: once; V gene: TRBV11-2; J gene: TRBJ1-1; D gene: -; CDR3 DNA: TGTGCCAGCAGCTCTACAGACAAAGGATGGGGGGGTGAAGCTTTCTTT; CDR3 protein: CASSSTDKGWGGEAFF
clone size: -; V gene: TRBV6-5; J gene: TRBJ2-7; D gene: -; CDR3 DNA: TGTGCCAGCAGTTACCGATTAGCCGCCTACGAGCAGTACTTC; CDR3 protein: CASSYRLAAYEQYF
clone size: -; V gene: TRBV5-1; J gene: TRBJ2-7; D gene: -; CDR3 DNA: TGCGCCAGCAGCTTGGGTCTAACGAGCTCCTACGAGCAGTACTTC; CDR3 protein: CASSLGLTSSYEQYF
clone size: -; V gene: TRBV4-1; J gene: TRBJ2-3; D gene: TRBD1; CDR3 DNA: TGCGCCAGCAGCCAAGAGTTTGGGACAGGGGACGCCCAGACTAGCACAGATACGCAGTATTTT; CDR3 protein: CASSQEFGTGDAQTSTDTQYF
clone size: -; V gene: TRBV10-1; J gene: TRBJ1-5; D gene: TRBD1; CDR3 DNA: TGCGCCAGCAGTGGGGGACAGACCACCCGCTTGCCCCAGCATTTT; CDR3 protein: CASSGGQTTRLPQHF
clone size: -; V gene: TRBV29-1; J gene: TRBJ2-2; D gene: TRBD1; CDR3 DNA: TGCAGCGGGACAGGGCGAGCGGGCACCGGGGAGCTGTTTTTT; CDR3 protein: CSGTGRAGTGELFF
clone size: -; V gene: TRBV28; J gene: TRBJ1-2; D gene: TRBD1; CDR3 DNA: TGTGCCAGCAGTCCAACAGGGGGCATCACTTTACACTATGGCTACACCTTC; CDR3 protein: CASSPTGGITLHYGYTF
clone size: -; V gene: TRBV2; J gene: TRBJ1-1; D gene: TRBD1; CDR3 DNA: TGTGCCAGCAGTGAGCAGGGGGCATCTGAAGCTTTCTTT; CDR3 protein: CASSEQGASEAFF
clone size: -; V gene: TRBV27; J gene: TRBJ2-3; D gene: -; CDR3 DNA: TGTGCCGCTGCCGACACTCACTCCACAGATACGCAGTATTTT; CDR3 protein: CAAADTHSTDTQYF
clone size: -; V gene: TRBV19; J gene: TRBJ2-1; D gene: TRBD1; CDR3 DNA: TGTGCCAGTAGTGAGACCGGGACAGACCCCTACAATGAGCAGTTCTTC; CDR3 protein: CASSETGTDPYNEQFF
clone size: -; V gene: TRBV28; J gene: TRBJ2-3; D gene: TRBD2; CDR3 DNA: TGTGCCAGCAGTCCCGGACTAGCGGATCCCAGAGATACGCAGTATTTT; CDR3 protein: CASSPGLADPRDTQYF
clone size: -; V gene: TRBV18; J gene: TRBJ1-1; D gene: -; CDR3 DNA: TGTGCCAGCTCATCGTCCTACAGCAATTCGCACACTGAAGCTTTCTTT; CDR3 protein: CASSSSYSNSHTEAFF
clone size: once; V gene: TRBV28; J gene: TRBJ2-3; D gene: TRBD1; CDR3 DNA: TGTGCCAGCAGTATGGACAGGGGGACAGATACGCAGTATTTT; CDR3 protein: CASSMDRGTDTQYF
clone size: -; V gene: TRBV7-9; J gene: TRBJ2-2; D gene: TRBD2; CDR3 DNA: TGTGCCAGCAGCTTATCGGGGGGAACCGGGGAGCTGTTTTTT; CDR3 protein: CASSLSGGTGELFF
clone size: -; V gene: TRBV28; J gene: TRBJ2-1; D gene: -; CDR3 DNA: TGTGCCAGCAGTTTACATGTGGAGCAGTTCTTC; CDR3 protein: CASSLHVEQFF
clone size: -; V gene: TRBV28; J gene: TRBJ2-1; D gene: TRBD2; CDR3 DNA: TGTGCCAGCAGTTTGTGGGAACTAGCGGGAGGGCCAGGTGAGCAGTTCTTC; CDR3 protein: CASSLWELAGGPGEQFF
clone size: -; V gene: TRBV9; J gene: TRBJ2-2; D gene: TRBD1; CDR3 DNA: TGTGCCAGCAGGGGGGACAGGAACACCGGGGAGCTGTTTTTT; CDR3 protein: CASRGDRNTGELFF
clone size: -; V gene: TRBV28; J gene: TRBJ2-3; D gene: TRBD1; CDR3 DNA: TGTGCCAGCAGTTTTCTAGGACAGGGGGTCGTCGCAGATACGCAGTATTTT; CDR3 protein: CASSFLGQGVVADTQYF
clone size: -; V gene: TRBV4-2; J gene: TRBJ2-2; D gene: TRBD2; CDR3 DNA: TGTGCCAGCAGACCCGGGACTAGCGGGAGGGGGTACGGGGAGCTGTTTTTT; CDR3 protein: CASRPGTSGRGYGELFF
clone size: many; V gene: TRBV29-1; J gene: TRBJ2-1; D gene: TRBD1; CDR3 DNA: TGCAGCCTACCCACAGGGGGAATGGCGTCCTACAATGAGCAGTTCTTC; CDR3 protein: CSLPTGGMASYNEQFF
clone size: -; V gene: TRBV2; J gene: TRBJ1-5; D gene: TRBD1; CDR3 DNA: TGTGCCAGCAGTCCAGGGGGGGACAGGGTGGATCAGCCCCAGCATTTT; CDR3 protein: CASSPGGDRVDQPQHF
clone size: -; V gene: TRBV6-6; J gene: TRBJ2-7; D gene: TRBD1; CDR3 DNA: TGTGCCAGCAGTTCCGGGGACAGAGAGCAGTACTTC; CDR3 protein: CASSSGDREQYF
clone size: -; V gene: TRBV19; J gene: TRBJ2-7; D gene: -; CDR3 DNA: TGTGCCAGTAGTAGCCTAAGGACCGAGGGATCACGACGCGAGCAGTACTTC; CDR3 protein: CASSSLRTEGSRREQYF
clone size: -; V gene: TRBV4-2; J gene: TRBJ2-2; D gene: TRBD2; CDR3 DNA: TGTGCCAGCAGCCCGGGACTAGCGGGATCGGGCGGGGAGCTGTTTTTT; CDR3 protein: CASSPGLAGSGGELFF
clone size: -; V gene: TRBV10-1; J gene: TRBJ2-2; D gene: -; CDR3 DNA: TGCGCCAGCAGTGAGTCGAATTGGCGGGGGAACACCGGGGAGCTGTTTTTT; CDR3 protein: CASSESNWRGNTGELFF
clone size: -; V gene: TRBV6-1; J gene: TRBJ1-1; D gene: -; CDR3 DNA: TGTGCCAGCAGTGAACTCTACCGTAGGAACACTGAAGCTTTCTTT; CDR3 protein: CASSELYRRNTEAFF
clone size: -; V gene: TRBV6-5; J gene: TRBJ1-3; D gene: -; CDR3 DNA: TGTGCCAGCAGCTCGACAGTCTCTGGAAACACCATATATTTT; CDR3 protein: CASSSTVSGNTIYF
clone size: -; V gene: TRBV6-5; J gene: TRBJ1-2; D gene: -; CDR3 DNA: TGTGCCAGCAGTTACTCAGGACGGGGGGGAGATGACTACACCTTC; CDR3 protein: CASSYSGRGGDDYTF
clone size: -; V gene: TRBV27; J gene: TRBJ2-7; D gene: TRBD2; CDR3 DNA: TGTGCCAGCAGTTTCCTACCCCTTCGGGAGGGTTTGTACGAGCAGTACTTC; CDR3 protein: CASSFLPLREGLYEQYF
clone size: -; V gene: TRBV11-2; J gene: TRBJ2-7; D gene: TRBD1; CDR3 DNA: TGTGCCAGCAGTTCACCTCCCCCCGGGACAGGGAATCGAGAGCAGTACTTC; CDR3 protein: CASSSPPPGTGNREQYF
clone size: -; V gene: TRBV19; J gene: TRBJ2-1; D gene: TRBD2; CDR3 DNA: TGTGCCAGTGGAGATGGGACTAGCGGGAGGACCCTAAATGAGCAGTTCTTC; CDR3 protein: CASGDGTSGRTLNEQFF
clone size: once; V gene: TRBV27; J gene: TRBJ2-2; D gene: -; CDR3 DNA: TGTGCCAGCAGTCTCACCGGGGAGCTGTTTTTT; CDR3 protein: CASSLTGELFF
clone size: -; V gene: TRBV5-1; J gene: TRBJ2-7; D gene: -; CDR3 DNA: TGCGCCAGCAGTCCTTATGACAGTTCCTACGAGCAGTACTTC; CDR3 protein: CASSPYDSSYEQYF
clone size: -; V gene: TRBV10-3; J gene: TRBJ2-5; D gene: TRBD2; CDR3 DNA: TGTGCCATCAGCCGGAGAGGGACTAGCGGGAGTGAGACCCAGTACTTC; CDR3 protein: CAISRRGTSGSETQYF
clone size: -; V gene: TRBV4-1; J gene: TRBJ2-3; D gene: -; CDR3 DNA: TGCGCCAGCAGCCAAGAAGGCCGCAGGATGCATGGTACGCAGTATTTT; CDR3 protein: CASSQEGRRMHGTQYF
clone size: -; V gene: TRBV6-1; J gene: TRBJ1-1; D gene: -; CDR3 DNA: TGTGCCAGCATGTCGGTGTACACTGAAGCTTTCTTT; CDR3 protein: CASMSVYTEAFF
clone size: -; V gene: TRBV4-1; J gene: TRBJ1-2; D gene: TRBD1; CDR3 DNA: TGCGCCAGCAGCCAAGATAGAGGGGCCAGGGGGTTCTATGGCTACACCTTC; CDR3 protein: CASSQDRGARGFYGYTF
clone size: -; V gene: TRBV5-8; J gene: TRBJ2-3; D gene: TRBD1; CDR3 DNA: TGTGCCAGCAGCCGGAGACAGGGTCTAACAGATACGCAGTATTTT; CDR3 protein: CASSRRQGLTDTQYF
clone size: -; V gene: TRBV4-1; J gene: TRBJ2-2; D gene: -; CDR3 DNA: TGCGCCAGCAGCCAAGGACTTACGGCCGGGGAGCTGTTTTTT; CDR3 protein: CASSQGLTAGELFF
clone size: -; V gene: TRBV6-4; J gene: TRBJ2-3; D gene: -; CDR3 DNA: TGTGCCAGCAGTGAAATGGGCAGCACAGATACGCAGTATTTT; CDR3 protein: CASSEMGSTDTQYF
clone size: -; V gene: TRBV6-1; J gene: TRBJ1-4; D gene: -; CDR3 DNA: TGTGCCAGCAGTGAATTGCCGCCTAATAATGAAAAACTGTTTTTT; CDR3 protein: CASSELPPNNEKLFF
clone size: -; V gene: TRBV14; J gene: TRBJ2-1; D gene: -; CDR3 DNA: TGTGCCAGCAGCCAAGATTTCTCGGACAATGAGCAGTTCTTC; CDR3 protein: CASSQDFSDNEQFF
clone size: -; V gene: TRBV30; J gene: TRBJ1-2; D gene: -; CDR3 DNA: TGTGCCTGGAGGCAGGGTCGGGGCTACACCTTC; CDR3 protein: CAWRQGRGYTF
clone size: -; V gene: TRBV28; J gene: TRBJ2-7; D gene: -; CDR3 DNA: TGTGCCACCCGGGTGACTAGAGCCTACGAGCAGTACTTC; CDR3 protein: CATRVTRAYEQYF
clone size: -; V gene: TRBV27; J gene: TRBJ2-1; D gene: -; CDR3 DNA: TGTGCCAGCAGTTATCTCTCTAGCCACAATGAGCAGTTCTTC; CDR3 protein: CASSYLSSHNEQFF
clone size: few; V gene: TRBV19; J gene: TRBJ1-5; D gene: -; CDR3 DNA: TGTGCCAGTAGCTGGCAGGGTCTGGAGCCCCAGCATTTT; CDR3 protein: CASSWQGLEPQHF
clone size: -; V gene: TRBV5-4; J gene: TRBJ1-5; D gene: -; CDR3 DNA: TGTGCCAGCAGCGCGGGAGGGGCGGGGAATCAGCCCCAGCATTTT; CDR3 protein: CASSAGGAGNQPQHF
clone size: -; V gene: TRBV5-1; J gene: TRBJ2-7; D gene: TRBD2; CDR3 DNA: TGCGCCAGCAGCTTGGTTGGGACTAGCTTCCACGAGCAGTACTTC; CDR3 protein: CASSLVGTSFHEQYF